This TCR beta chain stems from a study of blood T cell repertoires in COVID-19. Generated by immunoSEQ multiplex PCR, the TCRdb table keeps only in-frame clones and is missing some. Among some 370,000 clones listed, 89% were seen once. From germline, CDR1 is SGHNT and CDR2 YYREEE (reference sequence). Trimming shortened V by 5 bases and J by 0 bases, and 9 bases separated the two germline ends. The CDR3 extends over 14 amino acids. Material: peripheral blood. The chain employs TRBV5-4 and TRBJ1-3; D may be TRBD1 (5 bases). The sequence was collected from a man aged 35 to 55 with acute or convalescent COVID-19. CDR3 sequence reads: CASSWTSSGNTIYF. The CDR3 bases are TGTGCCAGCAGTTGGACAAGCTCTGGAAACACCATATATTTT.